This section outlines one T cell receptor beta chain sequence together with its context. Its antigen is not known. The library labeled individual cDNA molecules by adding unique molecular identifiers to them. Original processing notes: With a range of about 23,224 to 700,000, the median per sample was roughly 91,000 TCRs. Each CDR3 protein gets one entry after TCRdb re-called the 5' RACE reads with MiXCR. The V and J calls were not made by the authors but by TCRdb's processing. Found here are 110,000 or so distinct CDR3 sequences, 19% of them singletons; the top ten hold about 3%. Unfractionated whole blood served as the source for total RNA extraction. This record belongs to a study of human T cells and chemical hapten exposure. Study summary: There were per-sample TCR yield variations, arising mainly from small pooled library volume differences.

Study conclusions and caveats: Sensitizing to DPC left TCRs with a frequency above 1 in 1000 unaltered.

This sequence originates from a human donor in good health.

The CDR3 region is CASRGGLTGADTQYF. The DNA for the CDR3 is TGTGCCAGCAGGGGAGGGTTGACAGGGGCAGATACGCAGTATTTT. The rearrangement links TRBV6-1 to TRBJ2-3, with TRBD1 as a possible D gene (8 bases). V lost 6 bases and J lost 4, with 17 bases in between. CDR1 and CDR2 (germline): MNHNS, SASEGT. The CDR3 sequence is 15 residues long.